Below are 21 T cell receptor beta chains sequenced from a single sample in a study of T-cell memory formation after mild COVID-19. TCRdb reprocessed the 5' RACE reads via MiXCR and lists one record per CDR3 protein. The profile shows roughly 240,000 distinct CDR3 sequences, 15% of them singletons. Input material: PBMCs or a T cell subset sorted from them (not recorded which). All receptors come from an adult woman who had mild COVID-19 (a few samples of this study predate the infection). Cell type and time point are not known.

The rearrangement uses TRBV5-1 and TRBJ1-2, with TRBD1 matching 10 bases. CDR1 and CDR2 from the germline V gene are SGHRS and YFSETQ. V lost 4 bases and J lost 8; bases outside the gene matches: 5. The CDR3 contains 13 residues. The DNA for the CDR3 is TGCGCCAGCAGCCGACAGGGGGCCGAAGGCTACACCTTC. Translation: CASSRQGAEGYTF. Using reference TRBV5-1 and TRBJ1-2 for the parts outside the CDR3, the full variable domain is KAGVTQTPRYLIKTRGQQVTLSCSPISGHRSVSWYQQTPGQGLQFLFEYFSETQRNKGNFPGRFSGRQFSNSRSEMNVSTLELGDSALYLCASSRQGAEGYTFGSGTRLTVV.

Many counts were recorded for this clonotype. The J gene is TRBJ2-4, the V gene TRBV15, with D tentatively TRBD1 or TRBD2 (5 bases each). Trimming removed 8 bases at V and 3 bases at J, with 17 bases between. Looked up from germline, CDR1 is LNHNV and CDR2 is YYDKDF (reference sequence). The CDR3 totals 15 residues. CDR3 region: CATEPGAGRKNIQYF. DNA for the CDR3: TGTGCCACCGAACCCGGGGCAGGTCGCAAAAACATTCAGTACTTC. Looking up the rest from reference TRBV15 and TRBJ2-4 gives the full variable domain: DAMVIQNPRYQVTQFGKPVTLSCSQTLNHNVMYWYQQKSSQAPKLLFHYYDKDFNNEADTPDNFQSRRPNTSFCFLDIRSPGLGDTAMYLCATEPGAGRKNIQYFGAGTRLSVL.

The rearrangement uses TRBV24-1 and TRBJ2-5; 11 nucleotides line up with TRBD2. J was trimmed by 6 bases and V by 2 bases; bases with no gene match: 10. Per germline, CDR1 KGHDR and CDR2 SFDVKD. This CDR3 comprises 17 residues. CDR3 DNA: TGTGCCACCAGTGATTCTCGGACTAGCGGGCAGACCCAGACCCAGTACTTC. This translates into CATSDSRTSGQTQTQYF.

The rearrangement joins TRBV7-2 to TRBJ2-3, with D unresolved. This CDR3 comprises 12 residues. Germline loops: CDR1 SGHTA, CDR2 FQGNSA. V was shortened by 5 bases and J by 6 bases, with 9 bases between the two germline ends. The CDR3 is CASSTTADTQYF. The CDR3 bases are TGTGCCAGCAGCACCACCGCGGATACGCAGTATTTT.

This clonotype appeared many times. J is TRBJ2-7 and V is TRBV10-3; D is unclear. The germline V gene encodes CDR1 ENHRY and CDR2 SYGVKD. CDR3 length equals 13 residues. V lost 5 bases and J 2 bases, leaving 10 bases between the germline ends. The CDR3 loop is CAISTPQPYEQYF. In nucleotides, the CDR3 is TGTGCCATCAGTACGCCCCAACCCTACGAGCAGTACTTC.

The CDR3 coding sequence is TGTGCCAGCAGCTTAGCGCACAGCGGGCTGCCGACCTACGAGCAGTACTTC. Translation: CASSLAHSGLPTYEQYF. The chain has TRBV7-2 and TRBJ2-7, with D maybe TRBD2 (6 bases). CDR1 is SGHTA and CDR2 is FQGNSA in the germline V gene. Trimming stripped 0 bases from V and 2 bases from J, with 17 bases between. This CDR3 is 17 amino acids long.

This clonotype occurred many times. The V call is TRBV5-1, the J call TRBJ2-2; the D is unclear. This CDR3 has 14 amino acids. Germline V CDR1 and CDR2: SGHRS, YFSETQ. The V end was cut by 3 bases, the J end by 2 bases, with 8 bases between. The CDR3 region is CASSSDPNTGELFF. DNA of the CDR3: TGCGCCAGCAGCTCGGACCCAAACACCGGGGAGCTGTTTTTT.

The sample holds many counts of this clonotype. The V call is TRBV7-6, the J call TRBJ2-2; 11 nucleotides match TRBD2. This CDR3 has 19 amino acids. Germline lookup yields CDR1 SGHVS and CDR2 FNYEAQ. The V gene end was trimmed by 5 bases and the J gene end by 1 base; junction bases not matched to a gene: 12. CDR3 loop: CASSLWATGTSGNTGELFF. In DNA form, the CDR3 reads TGTGCCAGCAGCCTATGGGCGACCGGGACTAGCGGGAACACCGGGGAGCTGTTTTTT.

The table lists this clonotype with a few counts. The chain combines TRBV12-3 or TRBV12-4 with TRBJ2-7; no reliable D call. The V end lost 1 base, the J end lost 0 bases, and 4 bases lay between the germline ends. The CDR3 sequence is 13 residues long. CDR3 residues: CASSLGNSYEQYF. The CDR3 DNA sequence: TGTGCCAGCAGTTTAGGTAACTCCTACGAGCAGTACTTC.

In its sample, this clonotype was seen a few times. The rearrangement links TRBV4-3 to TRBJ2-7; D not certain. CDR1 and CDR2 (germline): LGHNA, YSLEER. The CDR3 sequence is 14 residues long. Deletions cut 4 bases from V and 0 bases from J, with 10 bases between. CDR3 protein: CASSPARHSYEQYF. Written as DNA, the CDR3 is TGCGCCAGCAGCCCCGCCCGGCACTCCTACGAGCAGTACTTC.

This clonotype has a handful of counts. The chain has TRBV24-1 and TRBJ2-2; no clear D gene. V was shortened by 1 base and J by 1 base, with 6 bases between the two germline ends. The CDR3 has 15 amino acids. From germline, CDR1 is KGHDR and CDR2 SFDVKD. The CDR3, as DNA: TGTGCCACCAGTGATTTCTCAAAGAACACCGGGGAGCTGTTTTTT. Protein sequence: CATSDFSKNTGELFF.

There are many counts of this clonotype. For the CDR3, the DNA is TGTGCCAGCAGCCGAGCCAGGGACCCCGCCTACGAGCAGTACTTC. Translated: CASSRARDPAYEQYF. This chain joins TRBV3-1 and TRBJ2-7; the D gene could be TRBD1 or TRBD2 (5 bases each). V was clipped by 4 bases and J by 2 bases, with 15 bases between them. The CDR3 spans 15 residues. Germline V gene lookup returns CDR1 LGHDT and CDR2 YNNKEL (reference sequence).

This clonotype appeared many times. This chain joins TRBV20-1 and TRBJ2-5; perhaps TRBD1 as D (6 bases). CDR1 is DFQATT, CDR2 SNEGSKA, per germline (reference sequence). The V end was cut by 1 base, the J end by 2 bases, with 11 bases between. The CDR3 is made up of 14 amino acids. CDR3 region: CSARAWTEQETQYF. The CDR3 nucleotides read TGCAGTGCTAGAGCCTGGACAGAACAAGAGACCCAGTACTTC.

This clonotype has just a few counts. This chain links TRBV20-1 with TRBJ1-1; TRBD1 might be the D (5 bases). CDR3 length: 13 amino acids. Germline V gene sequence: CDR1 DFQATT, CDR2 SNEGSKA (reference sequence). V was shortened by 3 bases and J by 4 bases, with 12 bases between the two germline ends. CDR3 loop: CSASLQGSTEAFF. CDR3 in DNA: TGCAGTGCTAGTCTGCAGGGAAGCACTGAAGCTTTCTTT.

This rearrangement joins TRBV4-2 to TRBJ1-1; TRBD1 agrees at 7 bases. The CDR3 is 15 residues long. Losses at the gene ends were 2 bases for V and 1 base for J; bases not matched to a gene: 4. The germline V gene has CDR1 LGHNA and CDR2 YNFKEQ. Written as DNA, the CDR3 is TGTGCCAGCAGCCAATTGACAGGGTCGAACACTGAAGCTTTCTTT. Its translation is CASSQLTGSNTEAFF.

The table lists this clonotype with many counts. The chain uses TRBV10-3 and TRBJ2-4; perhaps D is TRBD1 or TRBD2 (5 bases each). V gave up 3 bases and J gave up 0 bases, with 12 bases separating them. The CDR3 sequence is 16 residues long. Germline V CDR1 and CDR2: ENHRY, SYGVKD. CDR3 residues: CAISDTGALAKNIQYF. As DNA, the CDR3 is TGTGCCATCAGTGATACCGGGGCTTTAGCCAAAAACATTCAGTACTTC.

CDR3 residues: CASIPLTDGTDTQYF. The CDR3 DNA reads TGTGCCAGCATCCCCCTGACGGACGGCACAGATACGCAGTATTTT. The chain uses TRBV12-3 or TRBV12-4 and TRBJ2-3; D gene ambiguous. The CDR3 has 15 amino acids. Trimming shortened V by 7 bases and J by 1 base, and 15 bases separated the two germline ends.

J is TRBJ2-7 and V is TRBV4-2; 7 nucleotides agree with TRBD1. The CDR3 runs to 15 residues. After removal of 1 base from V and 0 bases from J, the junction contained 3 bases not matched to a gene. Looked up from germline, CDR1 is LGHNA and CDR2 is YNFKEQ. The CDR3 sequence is CASSQGGQDSYEQYF. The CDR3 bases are TGTGCCAGCAGCCAAGGAGGACAGGACTCCTACGAGCAGTACTTC.

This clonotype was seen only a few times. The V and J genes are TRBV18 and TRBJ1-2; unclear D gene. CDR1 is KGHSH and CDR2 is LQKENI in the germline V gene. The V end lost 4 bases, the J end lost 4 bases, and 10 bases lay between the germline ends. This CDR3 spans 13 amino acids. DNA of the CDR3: TGTGCCAGCTCACGAGGGATGGGCTATGGCTACACCTTC. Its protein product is CASSRGMGYGYTF.

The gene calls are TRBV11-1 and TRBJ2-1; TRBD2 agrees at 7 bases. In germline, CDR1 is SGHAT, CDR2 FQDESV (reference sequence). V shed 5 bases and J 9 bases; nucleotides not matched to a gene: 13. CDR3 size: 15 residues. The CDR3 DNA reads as TGTGCCAGCAGCCCAGGGACTACGCTTGATTCTGAGCAGTTCTTC. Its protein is CASSPGTTLDSEQFF.

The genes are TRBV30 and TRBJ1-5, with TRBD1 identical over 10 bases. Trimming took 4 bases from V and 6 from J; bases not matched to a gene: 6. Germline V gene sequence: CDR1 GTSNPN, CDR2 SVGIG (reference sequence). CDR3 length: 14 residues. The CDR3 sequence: CAWTGQGKSQPQHF. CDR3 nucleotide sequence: TGTGCCTGGACGGGACAGGGGAAAAGTCAGCCCCAGCATTTT.